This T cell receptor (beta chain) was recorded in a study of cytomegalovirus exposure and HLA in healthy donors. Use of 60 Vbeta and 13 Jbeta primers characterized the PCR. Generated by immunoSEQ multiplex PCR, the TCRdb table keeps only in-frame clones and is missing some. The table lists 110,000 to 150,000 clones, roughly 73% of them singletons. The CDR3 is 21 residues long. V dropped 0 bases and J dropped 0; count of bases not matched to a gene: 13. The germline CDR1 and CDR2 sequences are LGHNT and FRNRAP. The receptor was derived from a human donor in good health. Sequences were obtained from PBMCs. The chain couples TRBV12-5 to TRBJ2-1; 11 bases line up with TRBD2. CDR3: CASGLVFRGLAAGSSYNEQFF. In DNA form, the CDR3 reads TGTGCTAGTGGTTTGGTTTTTAGGGGACTAGCGGCTGGGAGCTCCTACAATGAGCAGTTCTTC.